One sample yielded the 14 T cell receptor beta chains listed below, sequenced in a study of technical replicates of blood from a few donors (dated by TCRdb to the late 2010s). Receptor amplification or capture employed the immunoSEQ multiplex PCR assay. TCRdb stores this immuneACCESS table with in-frame sequences only. Part of the clones is absent; in the studies checked, under half of the shortfall reflects unresolved V genes, and no reason is known for the rest. The sample records about 82,000 clones, about 93% of which are singletons. About 0.4% of the sample belongs to the ten largest clones. Specimen: T cells isolated from PBMCs. These receptors were taken from a human donor in good health.

V and J are TRBV28 and TRBJ2-7, with D perhaps matching TRBD2 (6 bases). The CDR3 is 14 amino acids. The V gene's germline CDR1 is MDHEN and CDR2 SYDVKM. V shed 5 bases and J shed 3 bases, with 14 bases lying between them. The CDR3 here is CASSRAAGFYEQYF. CDR3 DNA sequence: TGTGCCAGCAGTCGGGCGGCGGGGTTCTACGAGCAGTACTTC. The complete variable domain, with remaining parts taken from reference TRBV28 and TRBJ2-7, reads DVKVTQSSRYLVKRTGEKVFLECVQDMDHENMFWYRQDPGLGLRLIYFSYDVKMKEKGDIPEGYSVSREKKERFSLILESASTNQTSMYLCASSRAAGFYEQYFGPGTRLTVT.

The rearrangement uses TRBV28 and TRBJ1-4, with TRBD1 matching over 9 bases. The V gene end was trimmed by 3 bases and the J gene end by 8 bases; junction bases not matched to a gene: 7. CDR3 size: 15 residues. CDR1 and CDR2 (germline): MDHEN, SYDVKM. Here the CDR3 DNA reads TGTGCCAGCAGTTTGTCCGGGACAGGGAAAGAAAAACTGTTTTTT. It translates to CASSLSGTGKEKLFF.

The V call is TRBV13, the J call TRBJ1-2, with D possibly matching TRBD1 (6 bases). This CDR3 is 13 amino acids long. Germline CDR1 is PRHDT and CDR2 is FYEKMQ (reference sequence). Trimming stripped 5 bases from V and 8 bases from J, with 15 bases between. CDR3 amino acids: CASSPEDSSGYTF. Written as DNA, the CDR3 is TGTGCCAGCAGCCCGGAGGACAGTAGCGGCTACACCTTC. Drawing the rest from reference TRBV13 and TRBJ1-2, the complete variable domain is AAGVIQSPRHLIKEKRETATLKCYPIPRHDTVYWYQQGPGQDPQFLISFYEKMQSDKGSIPDRFSAQQFSDYHSELNMSSLELGDSALYFCASSPEDSSGYTFGSGTRLTVV.

This chain uses TRBV19 with TRBJ2-7, with D perhaps TRBD1 (6 bases). V lost 2 bases, J lost 5 bases, and 10 bases lay in between. Germline V gene data show CDR1 as LNHDA and CDR2 as SQIVND (reference sequence). This CDR3 is built from 13 residues. The chain's CDR3 is CASSIQGLHEQYF. As DNA, the CDR3 is TGTGCCAGTAGTATACAGGGGCTTCACGAGCAGTACTTC.

This chain links TRBV11-1 with TRBJ2-1; 8 bases line up with TRBD2. There are 16 residues in the CDR3. Unmatched junction bases numbered 2, after V lost 1 base and J lost 0 bases. From germline, CDR1 is SGHAT and CDR2 FQDESV (reference sequence). The DNA for the CDR3 is TGTGCCAGCAGCTTAGTAGCGGGGACCTCCTACAATGAGCAGTTCTTC. Translating gives CASSLVAGTSYNEQFF.

The chain employs TRBV5-4 and TRBJ2-7; tentative D call: TRBD1 (6 bases). CDR1 and CDR2 from the germline V gene are SGHNT and YYREEE (reference sequence). The CDR3 is made up of 14 amino acids. V shed 3 bases and J shed 4 bases, with 14 bases lying between them. The CDR3 protein is CASSSGQIFYEQYF. Written as DNA, the CDR3 is TGTGCCAGCAGCTCCGGACAGATATTTTACGAGCAGTACTTC.

This chain joins TRBV4-1 and TRBJ1-3; maybe TRBD1 (5 bases). CDR3 length equals 17 residues. The V gene lost 4 bases and the J gene lost 2 bases, with 18 bases spanning the gap. CDR1 and CDR2 from the germline V gene are MGHRA and YSYEKL. CDR3 loop: CASSLAAGTVAGNTIYF. The CDR3 nucleotides are TGCGCCAGCAGCCTTGCAGCAGGGACTGTAGCTGGAAACACCATATATTTT.

The table lists this clone with a few counts. The chain links TRBV10-1 to TRBJ2-1; 7 positions match TRBD2. With 5 bases clipped from V and 0 bases from J, the junction kept 7 bases outside the gene matches. CDR3 size: 16 residues. Germline V gene lookup returns CDR1 WNHNN and CDR2 SYGVQD (reference sequence). The CDR3 DNA follows: TGCGCCAGCAGTCCTCTAGCGGCCAGCTCCTACAATGAGCAGTTCTTC. Its protein is CASSPLAASSYNEQFF.

As DNA, the CDR3 is TGTGCCAGCAGTTTGACAGGCGATACCTACGAGCAGTACTTC. Translating gives CASSLTGDTYEQYF. This chain links TRBV27 with TRBJ2-7, with D possibly being TRBD1 (6 bases). CDR1 MNHEY and CDR2 SMNVEV come from the germline V gene (reference sequence). The CDR3 runs 14 residues. Trimming removed 3 bases from V and 2 bases from J, with 11 bases in between.

J is TRBJ2-5 and V is TRBV5-1, with 8 bases matching TRBD2. The trim removed 3 bases at V and 5 bases at J, leaving 12 bases unmatched. CDR3 length: 16 amino acids. Germline CDR1 reads SGHRS; CDR2 reads YFSETQ. In DNA form, the CDR3 reads TGCGCCAGCAGCTGGCCCCTAGCGGGCACTCAGGAGACCCAGTACTTC. Amino acids: CASSWPLAGTQETQYF.

The rearrangement uses TRBV6-5 and TRBJ2-7, with TRBD1 as a possible D gene (6 bases). V shed 6 bases and J shed 3 bases, with 15 bases lying between them. This CDR3 has 14 residues. Germline V gives CDR1 MNHEY, CDR2 SVGAGI. CDR3 nucleotides: TGTGCCAGCAGAGCCGGGACATCTCTCTACGAGCAGTACTTC. It encodes CASRAGTSLYEQYF.

The sample holds one count of this clone. At one end, the junction sequence differs from germline, possibly due to a read error. The V and J genes are TRBV2 and TRBJ2-2, with D unresolved. Germline V CDR1 and CDR2: SNHLY, FYNNEI. This CDR3 contains 14 residues. The CDR3 protein is CASIETGHTGELFF. The CDR3 coding sequence is TGTGCCAGCATTGAAACGGGTCACACCGGGGAGCTGTTTTTT.

Written as DNA, the CDR3 is TGTGCCAGCAGCCAAGATGGATGGCAGGCCGCCACCTACGAGCAGTACTTC. Protein: CASSQDGWQAATYEQYF. This sequence joins TRBV4-2 and TRBJ2-7, with D uncertain. Germline lookup yields CDR1 LGHNA and CDR2 YNFKEQ. V was clipped by 0 bases and J by 2 bases, with 17 bases between them. The CDR3 length is 17 residues.

This clone was recorded only once. The J gene is TRBJ1-5, the V gene TRBV27; D is possibly TRBD1 (5 bases). V shed 2 bases and J shed 7 bases, with 12 bases lying between them. CDR1 and CDR2 (germline): MNHEY, SMNVEV (reference sequence). The CDR3 has 14 amino acids. The CDR3 DNA is TGTGCCAGCAGTTTAAGGGGTTATGACCAGCCCCAGCATTTT. It encodes CASSLRGYDQPQHF.